The count of the clone carrying this TCR beta chain is one. No antigen is known for it. The assay was immunoSEQ multiplex PCR, and TCRdb's table has in-frame clones only and misses some. The sample holds tens of thousands of clones; roughly 95% are singletons and the top ten take under 2.5%. The data derive from a study of cytomegalovirus exposure and HLA in healthy donors. The junction had 4 bases not matched to a gene; V was cut back by 6 bases and J by 2 bases. This CDR3 comprises 14 residues. Germline CDR1 reads SGHNT; CDR2 reads YENEEA. Study results and caveats: The classifier reportedly diagnosed cytomegalovirus status with high specificity and sensitivity. Specificity of three CMV-associated chains for CMV antigens was verified in vitro. The listing of roughly 160 TCR beta chains classed them as cytomegalovirus-associated.

This TCR was recovered from a man between 18 and 29 years old in good health and CMV-seronegative. Sequenced input: PBMCs. V usage is TRBV11-3 and J usage is TRBJ1-2; 9 nucleotides match TRBD1. Here the CDR3 DNA reads TGTGCCAGCAGTCGTGACAGGGGGAACTATGGCTACACCTTC. Translated: CASSRDRGNYGYTF.